This TCR beta chain came from a study of cytomegalovirus exposure and HLA in healthy donors. With 60 Vbeta and 13 Jbeta primers, the PCR was carried out. Clones were read by immunoSEQ multiplex PCR, and TCRdb kept only the in-frame ones, dropping some. The data contain 90,000 to 120,000 clones, roughly 79% of them singletons. V was shortened by 6 bases and J by 4 bases, with 6 bases between the two germline ends. From germline, CDR1 is DFQATT and CDR2 SNEGSKA (reference sequence). This CDR3 has 10 residues. A note on this clone: Its matching antigen is unknown.

Findings and caveats of the study: In a later analysis, donors in an Asian-associated ancestry cluster reportedly had fewer N-insertions in productive TCRs than the cohort mean. An observed cluster of highly shared sequence variants was recorded as a likely sequencing artifact.

The chain combines TRBV20-1 with TRBJ2-5; D remains ambiguous. The sequenced sample was PBMCs. The clonotype was recovered from a man aged 60 to 69 in good health and CMV-seropositive. The CDR3 sequence: CSAARETQYF. CDR3 nucleotides: TGCAGTGCCGCGAGAGAGACCCAGTACTTC.